These 7 T cell receptor beta chains came from one sample sequenced in a study of blood T cell repertoires in COVID-19. Using immunoSEQ multiplex PCR, the repertoire was profiled, and TCRdb retains in-frame clones only, with some absent. The sample consists of about half a million clones, 80% to 90% of them appearing once. Sequencing was done on a sample of peripheral blood. The receptors were sampled from a human donor in a cohort sampled during active COVID-19.

The chain joins TRBV6-4 to TRBJ1-2, with D possibly being TRBD1 (6 bases). V shed 0 bases and J shed 9 bases, with 8 bases lying between them. Germline-derived CDR1 and CDR2 are MRHNA and SNTAGT. The CDR3 length is 12 residues. CDR3 DNA: TGTGCCAGCAGTGACTCGACAGGTAGCTACACCTTC. Its protein product is CASSDSTGSYTF.

The chain links TRBV11-2 to TRBJ2-5; 7 bases line up with TRBD2. CDR3 length: 15 amino acids. J lost 1 base, V lost 2 bases, and 4 bases had no gene match. Looked up from germline, CDR1 is SGHAT and CDR2 is FQNNGV. CDR3 protein: CASSLRLAVQETQYF. The DNA of the CDR3 is TGTGCCAGCAGCTTAAGGCTAGCGGTCCAAGAGACCCAGTACTTC. Full variable domain (remainder filled in from reference TRBV11-2 and TRBJ2-5): EAGVAQSPRYKIIEKRQSVAFWCNPISGHATLYWYQQILGQGPKLLIQFQNNGVVDDSQLPKDRFSAERLKGVDSTLKIQPAKLEDSAVYLCASSLRLAVQETQYFGPGTRLLVL.

The genes are TRBV7-9 and TRBJ2-1; TRBD1 matches at 8 bases. Germline CDR1 is SEHNR and CDR2 is FQNEAQ (reference sequence). This CDR3 is built from 15 residues. V lost 5 bases to trimming and J lost 4 bases; unmatched junction nucleotides: 7. The CDR3 DNA follows: TGTGCCAGCAGCCCAATGGACAGGGTTTACAATGAGCAGTTCTTC. Translating it yields CASSPMDRVYNEQFF. The whole variable domain, remainder taken from reference TRBV7-9 and TRBJ2-1, is DTGVSQNPRHKITKRGQNVTFRCDPISEHNRLYWYRQTLGQGPEFLTYFQNEAQLEKSRLLSDRFSAERPKGSFSTLEIQRTEQGDSAMYLCASSPMDRVYNEQFFGPGTRLTVL.

The chain has TRBV27 and TRBJ2-2, with a tentative D call TRBD2 (6 bases). Deletions cut 2 bases from V and 4 bases from J, with 8 bases between. This CDR3 comprises 14 residues. Looked up from germline, CDR1 is MNHEY and CDR2 is SMNVEV (reference sequence). The CDR3 here is CASSLTGVTGELFF. For the CDR3, the DNA is TGTGCCAGCAGTTTAACGGGAGTCACCGGGGAGCTGTTTTTT.

The chain couples TRBV30 to TRBJ2-7; D is unclear. With 3 bases removed from V and 1 base from J, the gap between germline ends came to 4 bases. The CDR3 runs to 11 residues. The germline V gene has CDR1 GTSNPN and CDR2 SVGIG (reference sequence). The CDR3 nucleotides read TGTGCCTGGAGCCTTTCCTACGAGCAGTACTTC. Translated: CAWSLSYEQYF.

V and J are TRBV19 and TRBJ1-6; D is undetermined. Deletions cut 1 base from V and 8 bases from J, with 9 bases between. There are 14 residues in the CDR3. In germline, CDR1 is LNHDA, CDR2 SQIVND (reference sequence). The CDR3 sequence is CASSIGGRDSPLHF. The DNA for the CDR3 is TGTGCCAGTAGTATAGGAGGGAGGGATTCACCCCTCCACTTT.

The chain links TRBV2 to TRBJ1-1; D is possibly TRBD1 (5 bases). Per the germline V gene, CDR1 is SNHLY and CDR2 is FYNNEI. Trimming stripped 6 bases from V and 0 bases from J, with 11 bases between. The CDR3 contains 14 residues. The CDR3 DNA follows: TGTGCCAGCAGGGAGGGACGGATGAACACTGAAGCTTTCTTT. It encodes CASREGRMNTEAFF.